These T cell receptor beta chains were read from a single sample in a study of graft-versus-host responses after intestinal transplantation. These receptors' targets are unknown. Using immunoSEQ multiplex PCR, the repertoire was profiled, and TCRdb retains in-frame clones only, with some absent. The sample contains 100,000 or so clones, approximately 92% of which appear only once. Material: unstimulated CD8+ T cells sorted from spleen or lymph node cells, obtained before transplant. These receptors originate from a human donor who was the organ donor for an intestinal transplant. Each CDR3 is given without its conserved first and last residue.

v_gene,j_gene,CDR3aa
TRBV5-1,TRBJ2-4,ASSLGRDYLAKNIQY
TRBV9,TRBJ1-3,ASSVGGVGNTIY
TRBV7-9,TRBJ2-3,ASSFGREKSTDTQY
TRBV2,TRBJ1-2,ASTKVTRPSDGYT
TRBV11-2,TRBJ2-3,ASSLDPAGGSARY
TRBV4-1,TRBJ2-1,ASREISGEQF
TRBV2,TRBJ2-3,ASRDRQGASPLLADTQY
TRBV27,TRBJ2-1,ASSFLGGGAGVLNEQF
TRBV2,TRBJ2-5,ASSDGLGQAGIRETQY
TRBV19,TRBJ2-3,ASSPQWEGGPAGDTQY
TRBV29-1,TRBJ2-7,SVGAGGPNDEQY
TRBV4-2,TRBJ1-5,ASSQSTGTNQPQH
TRBV20-1,TRBJ1-2,SASRIYGYT
TRBV7-9,TRBJ2-3,ATYGWGLKTDTQY
TRBV2,TRBJ2-7,ASGFQGSYEQY
TRBV9,TRBJ2-7,ASSVGGPSSYEQY
TRBV7-6,TRBJ2-3,ASSTLLNGATDTQY
TRBV7-6,TRBJ2-1,ASSSLPFGSGGRTGYNEQF
TRBV27,TRBJ1-6,ASTQGWSYNSPLH
TRBV11-2,TRBJ2-7,ASRLAGGSYEQY
TRBV7-3,TRBJ2-2,ASSLTGGSRAGELF
TRBV9,TRBJ2-7,ASSVGGSSYEQY
TRBV12-5,TRBJ1-1,ASGLGEAGDTEAF
TRBV27,TRBJ2-1,ASSGDIPNEQF
TRBV4-3,TRBJ2-2,ASSRWTLRLAGDTGELF
TRBV9,TRBJ2-6,ASSGSGRASGANVLT
TRBV6-1,TRBJ2-1,ASSEMPSFSVYNEQF
TRBV10-3,TRBJ2-1,ALSRDSYNEQF
TRBV11-3,TRBJ2-5,ASSLYLVETQY
TRBV27,TRBJ1-1,ASSPRTEVTF
TRBV7-3,TRBJ2-1,ASSFLASGYKQF
TRBV9,TRBJ2-1,ASNLEGTTYNEQF
TRBV5-6,TRBJ2-1,ASSLDAGSSSYNEQF
TRBV5-4,TRBJ1-2,ASSGRTGGYGYT
TRBV19,TRBJ2-5,ASSTWASGSSKETQY
TRBV27,TRBJ1-1,ASSLVWGGVGAF
TRBV5-1,TRBJ2-7,ASSWGTGRDEQY
TRBV9,TRBJ1-1,ASSVGGEWGTEAF
TRBV5-6,TRBJ2-2,ASSFWAVYTGELF